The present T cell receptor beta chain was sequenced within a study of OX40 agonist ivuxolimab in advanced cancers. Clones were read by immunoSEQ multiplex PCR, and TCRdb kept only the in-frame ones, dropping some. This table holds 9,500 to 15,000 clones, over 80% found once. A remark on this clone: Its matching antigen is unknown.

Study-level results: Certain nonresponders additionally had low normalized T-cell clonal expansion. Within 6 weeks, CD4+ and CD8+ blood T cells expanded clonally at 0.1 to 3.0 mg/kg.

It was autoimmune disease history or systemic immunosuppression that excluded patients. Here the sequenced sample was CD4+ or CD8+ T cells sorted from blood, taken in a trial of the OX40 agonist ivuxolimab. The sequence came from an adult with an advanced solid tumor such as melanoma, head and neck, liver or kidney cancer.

The CDR3, as DNA: TGTGCCAGCAGCTCGCAGATTACCTATGGCTACACCTTC. Translating gives CASSSQITYGYTF. The V gene is TRBV13, the J gene TRBJ1-2, with D unresolved. Germline V gives CDR1 PRHDT, CDR2 FYEKMQ (reference sequence). V was cut by 4 bases and J by 4 bases, with 10 bases left in between. There are 13 residues in the CDR3. The full variable domain, its missing parts supplied by reference TRBV13 and TRBJ1-2, is AAGVIQSPRHLIKEKRETATLKCYPIPRHDTVYWYQQGPGQDPQFLISFYEKMQSDKGSIPDRFSAQQFSDYHSELNMSSLELGDSALYFCASSSQITYGYTFGSGTRLTVV.